The rows below give T cell receptor beta chains drawn from one sample of a study of technical replicates of blood from several donors. Here immunoSEQ multiplex PCR was the method, and the copy in TCRdb shows in-frame clones only, minus some. This sample carries about 53,000 clones, approximately 86% of them seen once, and the ten largest clones take 5% to 6%. Sequencing was performed on PBMCs. Source of these receptors: a human donor in good health. Some clones in this sample may be carry-over from other donors' samples. Both conserved end residues are part of each CDR3. D genes are given only for firm matches. Part of the rows lack a size; the others show once, few, many or a class for expanded clones.

clone_size	v_call	j_call	d_call	cdr3_length	cdr3_aa	cdr3_nt
.	TRBV4-2	TRBJ1-2	TRBD1	17	CASSRGTGGLGRYGYTF	TGTGCCAGCAGCCGCGGGACAGGGGGTCTCGGACGCTATGGCTACACCTTC
few	TRBV15	TRBJ2-7	.	16	CATTEDRGLRFGEQYF	TGTGCCACCACCGAAGATAGGGGACTGCGTTTCGGCGAGCAGTACTTC
.	TRBV18	TRBJ1-4	TRBD1	17	CASSRDRGLSRTEKLFF	TGTGCCAGCTCGCGGGACAGGGGGCTCAGCAGGACTGAAAAACTGTTTTTT
.	TRBV6-4	TRBJ2-3	.	13	CASSERGTDTQYF	TGTGCCAGCAGTGAGCGGGGAACAGATACGCAGTATTTT
.	TRBV25-1	TRBJ1-1	TRBD1	14	CASRKPGQGTEAFF	TGTGCCAGCAGGAAGCCGGGACAGGGGACTGAAGCTTTCTTT
.	TRBV27	TRBJ2-3	.	12	CASSPRSIPQYF	TGTGCCAGCAGTCCCCGTAGCATTCCGCAGTATTTT
few	TRBV30	TRBJ1-1	TRBD1	13	CAWAKGQGAPAFF	TGTGCCTGGGCCAAAGGACAGGGGGCACCTGCTTTCTTT
.	TRBV4-3	TRBJ1-6	.	13	CASSQDQGLTLHF	TGCGCCAGCAGCCAAGATCAGGGTTTGACCCTCCACTTT
.	TRBV9	TRBJ2-3	.	14	CASSPPARGDTQYF	TGTGCCAGCAGCCCCCCGGCGCGGGGAGATACGCAGTATTTT
.	TRBV7-9	TRBJ1-6	.	16	CASSPRRTPSDSPLHF	TGTGCCAGCAGCCCGAGGAGGACTCCGTCGGATTCACCCCTCCACTTT
.	TRBV2	TRBJ1-6	TRBD1	14	CASGRTGGNSPLHF	TGTGCCAGCGGGAGGACAGGAGGGAATTCACCCCTCCACTTT
once	TRBV7-2	TRBJ1-2	.	15	CASSLDPGGRDGYTF	TGTGCCAGCAGCTTAGACCCCGGGGGGCGGGATGGCTACACCTTC
.	TRBV11-1	TRBJ1-1	TRBD1	13	CASSADRGTEAFF	TGTGCCAGCAGCGCGGACAGGGGAACTGAAGCTTTCTTT
.	TRBV5-1	TRBJ2-1	TRBD1	16	CASSLGDRGVYNEQFF	TGCGCCAGCAGTTTGGGTGACAGGGGCGTCTACAATGAGCAGTTCTTC
.	TRBV2	TRBJ2-7	.	10	CASSVYEQYF	TGTGCCAGCAGCGTCTACGAGCAGTACTTC
.	TRBV13	TRBJ2-5	.	15	CASSSAGFLQETQYF	TGTGCCAGCAGCTCCGCAGGGTTTCTACAAGAGACCCAGTACTTC
.	TRBV7-6	TRBJ2-1	TRBD1	15	CASSSGQGNYNEQFF	TGTGCCAGCAGCTCGGGACAGGGGAACTACAATGAGCAGTTCTTC
.	TRBV18	TRBJ1-5	TRBD1	15	CASSPGTGSHQPQHF	TGTGCCAGCTCACCAGGGACAGGGTCACATCAGCCCCAGCATTTT
.	TRBV7-2	TRBJ2-7	.	16	CASSLEGNAGYYEQYF	TGTGCCAGCAGCTTAGAAGGTAATGCAGGCTACTACGAGCAGTACTTC
.	TRBV7-2	TRBJ2-5	TRBD2	15	CASSLASGGGKTQYF	TGTGCCAGCAGCTTGGCTAGCGGGGGCGGAAAGACCCAGTACTTC